This TCR beta chain was profiled in a study of neurological immune-mediated disorders. This clonotype was counted many times. A 10-nucleotide random UMI tagged transcripts in template-switch 5'RACE cDNA synthesis. TCRdb re-called the 5' RACE reads through MiXCR, storing one row per CDR3 protein. The sample has around 130,000 distinct CDR3 sequences; about 3.2% are singletons. Trimming left V 0 bases short and J 2 bases short, with 4 bases between. Germline CDR1 reads MGHRA; CDR2 reads YSYEKL. This CDR3 is 13 amino acids long. The clonotype comes from a woman aged 30 to 39 with multiple sclerosis. Input material: PBMCs. J is TRBJ1-1 and V is TRBV4-1, with unresolved D. CDR3 sequence: CASSQDRNTEAFF. The CDR3 coding sequence is TGCGCCAGCAGCCAAGATCGCAACACTGAAGCTTTCTTT.